This record covers a single T cell receptor beta chain. Its antigen is undetermined. This entry is derived from a study of Ad26.COV2.S vaccination and SARS-CoV-2 variants. The study, taken as a whole, reports: Non-spike TCR breadth did not differ much between vaccine and placebo recipients.

The V gene end was trimmed by 6 bases and the J gene end by 4 bases; junction bases not matched to a gene: 12. The CDR3 is made up of 15 amino acids. Germline-derived CDR1 and CDR2 are SQVTM and ANQGSEA. The data were produced by immunoSEQ multiplex PCR, yet TCRdb's version contains in-frame clones alone and is incomplete. This table has some 350,000 clones, about 92% appearing once. The chain carries TRBV29-1 and TRBJ1-1, with 9 bases identical to TRBD1. This TCR was recovered from a human donor who had recovered from COVID-19. The sequencing here drew on peripheral blood, taken after recovery from COVID-19. The CDR3 region has the DNA TGCAGCGTCCGAGGGGGACAGGGTGATAGCACTGAAGCTTTCTTT. It specifies CSVRGGQGDSTEAFF.